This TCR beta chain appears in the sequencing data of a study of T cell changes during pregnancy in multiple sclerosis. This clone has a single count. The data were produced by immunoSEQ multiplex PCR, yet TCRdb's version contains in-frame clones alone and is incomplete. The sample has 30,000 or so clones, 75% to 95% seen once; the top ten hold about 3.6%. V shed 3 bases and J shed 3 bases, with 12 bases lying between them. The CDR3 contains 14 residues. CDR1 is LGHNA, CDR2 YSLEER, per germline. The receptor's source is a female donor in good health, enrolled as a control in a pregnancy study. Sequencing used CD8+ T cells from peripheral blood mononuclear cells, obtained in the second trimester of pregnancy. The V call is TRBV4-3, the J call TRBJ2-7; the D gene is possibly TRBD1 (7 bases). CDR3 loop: CASSQRDSFYEQYF. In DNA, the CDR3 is TGCGCCAGCAGCCAGCGGGACAGCTTCTACGAGCAGTACTTC.